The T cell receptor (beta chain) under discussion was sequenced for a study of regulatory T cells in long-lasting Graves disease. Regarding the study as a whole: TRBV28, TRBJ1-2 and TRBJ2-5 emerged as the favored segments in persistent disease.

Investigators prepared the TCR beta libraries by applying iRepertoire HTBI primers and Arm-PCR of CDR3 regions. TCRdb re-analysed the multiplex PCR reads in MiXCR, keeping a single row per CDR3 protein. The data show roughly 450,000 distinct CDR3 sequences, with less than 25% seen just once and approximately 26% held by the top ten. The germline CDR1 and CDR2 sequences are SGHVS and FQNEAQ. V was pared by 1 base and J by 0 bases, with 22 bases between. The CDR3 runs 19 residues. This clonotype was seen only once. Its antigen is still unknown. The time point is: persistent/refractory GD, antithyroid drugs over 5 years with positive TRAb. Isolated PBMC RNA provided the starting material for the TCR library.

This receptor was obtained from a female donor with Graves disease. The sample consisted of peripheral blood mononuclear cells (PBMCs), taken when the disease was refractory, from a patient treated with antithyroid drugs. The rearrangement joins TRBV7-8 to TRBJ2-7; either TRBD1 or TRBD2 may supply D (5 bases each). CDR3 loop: CASSLGRGLSGKSSYEQYF. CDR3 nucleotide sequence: TGTGCCAGCAGCTTAGGCCGGGGCCTTTCGGGGAAAAGCTCCTACGAGCAGTACTTC.